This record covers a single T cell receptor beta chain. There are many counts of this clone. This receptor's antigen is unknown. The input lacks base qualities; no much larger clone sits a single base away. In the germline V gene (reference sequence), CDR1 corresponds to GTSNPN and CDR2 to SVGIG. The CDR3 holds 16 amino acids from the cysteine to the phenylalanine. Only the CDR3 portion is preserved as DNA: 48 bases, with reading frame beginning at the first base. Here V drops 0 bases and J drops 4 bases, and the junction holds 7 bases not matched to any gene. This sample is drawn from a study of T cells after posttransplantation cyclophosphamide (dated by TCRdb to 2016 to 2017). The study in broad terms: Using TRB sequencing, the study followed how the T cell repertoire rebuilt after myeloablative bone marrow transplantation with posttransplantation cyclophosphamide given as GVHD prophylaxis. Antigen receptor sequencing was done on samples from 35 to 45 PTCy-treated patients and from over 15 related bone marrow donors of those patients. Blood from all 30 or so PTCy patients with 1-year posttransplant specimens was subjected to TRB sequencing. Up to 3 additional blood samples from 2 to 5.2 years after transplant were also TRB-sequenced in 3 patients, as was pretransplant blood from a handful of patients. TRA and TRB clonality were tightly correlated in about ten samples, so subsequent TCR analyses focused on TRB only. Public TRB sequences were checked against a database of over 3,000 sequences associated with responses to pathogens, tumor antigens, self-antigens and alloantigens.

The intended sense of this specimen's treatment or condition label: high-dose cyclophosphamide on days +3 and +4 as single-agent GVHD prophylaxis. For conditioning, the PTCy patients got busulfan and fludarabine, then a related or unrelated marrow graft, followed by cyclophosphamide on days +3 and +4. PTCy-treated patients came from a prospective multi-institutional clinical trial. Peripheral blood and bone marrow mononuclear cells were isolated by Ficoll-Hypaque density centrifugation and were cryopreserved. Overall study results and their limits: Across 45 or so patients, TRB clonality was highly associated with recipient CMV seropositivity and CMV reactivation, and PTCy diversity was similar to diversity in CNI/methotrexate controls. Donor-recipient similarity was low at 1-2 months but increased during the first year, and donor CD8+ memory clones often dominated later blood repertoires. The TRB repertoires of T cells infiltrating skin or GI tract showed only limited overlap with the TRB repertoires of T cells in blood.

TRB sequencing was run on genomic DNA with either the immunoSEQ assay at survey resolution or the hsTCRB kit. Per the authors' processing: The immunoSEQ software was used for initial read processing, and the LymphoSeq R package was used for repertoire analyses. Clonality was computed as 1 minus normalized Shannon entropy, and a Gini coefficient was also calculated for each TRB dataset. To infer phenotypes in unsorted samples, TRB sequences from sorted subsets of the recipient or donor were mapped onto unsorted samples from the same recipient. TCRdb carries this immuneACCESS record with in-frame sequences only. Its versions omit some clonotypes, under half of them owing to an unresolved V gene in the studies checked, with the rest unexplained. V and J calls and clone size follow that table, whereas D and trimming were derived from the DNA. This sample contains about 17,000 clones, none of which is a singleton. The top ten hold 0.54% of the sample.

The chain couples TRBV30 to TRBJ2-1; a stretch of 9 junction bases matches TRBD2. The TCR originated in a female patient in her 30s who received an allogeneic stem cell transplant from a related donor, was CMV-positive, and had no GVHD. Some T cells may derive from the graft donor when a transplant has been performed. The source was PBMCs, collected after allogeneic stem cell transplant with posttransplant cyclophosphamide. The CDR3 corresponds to CAWSVGSGGSYNEQFF. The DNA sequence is TGTGCCTGGAGTGTAGGTAGCGGGGGTTCTTACAATGAGCAGTTCTTC.